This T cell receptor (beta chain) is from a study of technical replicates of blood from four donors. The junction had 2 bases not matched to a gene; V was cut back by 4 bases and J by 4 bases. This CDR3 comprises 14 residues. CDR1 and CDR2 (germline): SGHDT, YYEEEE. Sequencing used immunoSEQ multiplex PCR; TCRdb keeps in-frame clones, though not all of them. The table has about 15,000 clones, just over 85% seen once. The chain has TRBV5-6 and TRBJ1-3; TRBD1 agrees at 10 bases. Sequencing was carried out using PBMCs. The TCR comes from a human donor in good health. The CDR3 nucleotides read TGTGCCAGCAGCGGACAGGGGGGCGGAAACACCATATATTTT. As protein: CASSGQGGGNTIYF. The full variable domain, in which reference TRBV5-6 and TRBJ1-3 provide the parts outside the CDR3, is DAGVTQSPTHLIKTRGQQVTLRCSPKSGHDTVSWYQQALGQGPQFIFQYYEEEERQRGNFPDRFSGHQFPNYSSELNVNALLLGDSALYLCASSGQGGGNTIYFGEGSWLTVV.